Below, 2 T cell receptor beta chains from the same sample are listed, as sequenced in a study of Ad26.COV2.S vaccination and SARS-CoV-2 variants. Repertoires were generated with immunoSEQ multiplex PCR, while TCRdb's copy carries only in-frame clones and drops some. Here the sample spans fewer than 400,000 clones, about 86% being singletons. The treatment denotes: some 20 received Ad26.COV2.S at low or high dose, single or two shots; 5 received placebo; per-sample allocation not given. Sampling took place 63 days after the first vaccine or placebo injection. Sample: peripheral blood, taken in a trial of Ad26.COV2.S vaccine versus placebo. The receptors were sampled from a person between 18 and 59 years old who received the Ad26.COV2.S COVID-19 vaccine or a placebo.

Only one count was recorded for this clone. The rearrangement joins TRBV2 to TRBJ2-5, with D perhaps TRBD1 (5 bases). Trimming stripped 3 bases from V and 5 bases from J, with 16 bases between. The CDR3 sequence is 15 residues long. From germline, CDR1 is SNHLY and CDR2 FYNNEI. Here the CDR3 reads CASSDNSRAAETQYF. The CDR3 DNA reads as TGTGCCAGCAGTGATAACTCCAGGGCAGCGGAGACCCAGTACTTC.

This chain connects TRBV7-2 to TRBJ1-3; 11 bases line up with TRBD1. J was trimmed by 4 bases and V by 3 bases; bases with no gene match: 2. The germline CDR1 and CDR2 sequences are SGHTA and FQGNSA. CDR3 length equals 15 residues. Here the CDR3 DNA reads TGTGCCAGCAGCTTGGGACAGGGGGTCGGAAACACCATATATTTT. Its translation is CASSLGQGVGNTIYF.